This T cell receptor beta chain was sequenced for a study of T cell responses to AZD1222 COVID-19 vaccine. Profiled with immunoSEQ multiplex PCR; TCRdb holds only in-frame clones, not every one. In the table there are about 150,000 clones, approximately 88% of which are singletons. In regard to this clone: Its antigen is undetermined.

Study-level findings and limits: Within unmutated variant regions lay the reported targets of nearly half of spike-specific TCRs. Repertoire samples came only from after the peak T cell response. It should be noted that donors were predominantly white British and more often female, and clonal diversity was possibly underestimated.

The CDR3 consists of 14 residues. V dropped 6 bases and J dropped 8 bases, with 19 bases sitting between them. Germline values: CDR1 MDHEN, CDR2 SYDVKM. This receptor was identified in an adult in good health. The source material was peripheral blood, sampled on day 0 of AZD1222 vaccination. The rearrangement links TRBV28 to TRBJ1-1; possible D gene TRBD1, 5 bases. The DNA for the CDR3 is TGTGCCAGCAGAGGGGTTCTTTTCGGGCAGGAAGCTTTCTTT. Its protein product is CASRGVLFGQEAFF.